These 25 T cell receptor beta chains were all obtained from the same sample, sequenced in a study of cytomegalovirus exposure and HLA in healthy donors. Assay: immunoSEQ multiplex PCR; the TCRdb copy retains only in-frame clones and omits some. The table includes about 130,000 clones, roughly nine tenths detected once. Sequencing used PBMCs. These receptors all stem from a woman between 18 and 30 years old in good health and CMV-seronegative.

The chain carries TRBV5-1 and TRBJ2-1; perhaps TRBD1 as D (6 bases). The CDR3 length is 14 residues. Per germline, CDR1 SGHRS and CDR2 YFSETQ. V dropped 2 bases and J dropped 9 bases, with 15 bases sitting between them. This CDR3 reads CASSFNRDGSEQFF. CDR3 nucleotide sequence: TGCGCCAGCAGCTTCAACAGGGATGGGAGTGAGCAGTTCTTC.

The chain employs TRBV5-1 and TRBJ1-2; unclear D gene. Trimming took 4 bases from V and 7 from J, leaving 14 bases between them. The germline V gene has CDR1 SGHRS and CDR2 YFSETQ. The CDR3 runs 13 residues. The CDR3 DNA is TGCGCCAGCAGCGCCGACATTCTCCGTGGCTACACCTTC. Translated: CASSADILRGYTF. Full variable domain (missing parts from reference TRBV5-1 and TRBJ1-2): KAGVTQTPRYLIKTRGQQVTLSCSPISGHRSVSWYQQTPGQGLQFLFEYFSETQRNKGNFPGRFSGRQFSNSRSEMNVSTLELGDSALYLCASSADILRGYTFGSGTRLTVV.

This clone has only one observation. V and J are TRBV6-5 and TRBJ2-3; TRBD1 might be the D (5 bases). V was cut by 10 bases and J by 0 bases, with 14 bases left in between. The CDR3 totals 14 residues. Germline assignment: CDR1 MNHEY and CDR2 SVGAGI. In DNA, the CDR3 is TGTGCCATCGCCAGGGCCTCTAGCACAGATACGCAGTATTTT. It translates to CAIARASSTDTQYF.

This clone was detected a few times. The rearrangement joins TRBV10-3 to TRBJ1-2, with 9 bases aligning to TRBD1. The CDR3 has 14 amino acids. V was pared by 4 bases and J by 2 bases, with 2 bases of the junction left unmatched. CDR1 and CDR2 from the germline V gene are ENHRY and SYGVKD. The CDR3 loop reads CAISAGTGNYGYTF. The CDR3 DNA reads TGTGCCATCAGTGCCGGGACAGGGAACTATGGCTACACCTTC.

The CDR3 sequence: CAISDTRQAQETQYF. In DNA form, the CDR3 reads TGTGCCATCAGTGACACCCGACAGGCGCAAGAGACCCAGTACTTC. This chain connects TRBV10-3 to TRBJ2-5, with a weak D call TRBD1 (6 bases). The V end was cut by 3 bases, the J end by 2 bases, with 13 bases between. The CDR3 consists of 15 residues. The V gene's germline CDR1 is ENHRY and CDR2 SYGVKD.

This clone has only one observation. The chain has TRBV5-5 and TRBJ1-6; the D is unclear. V lost 4 bases and J 8 bases, leaving 10 bases between the germline ends. This CDR3 has 13 residues. CDR1 and CDR2 (germline): SGHKS, YYEKEE (reference sequence). CDR3 region: CASSIYTDSPLHF. As DNA, the CDR3 is TGTGCCAGCAGCATCTATACCGATTCACCCCTCCACTTT.

The rearrangement uses TRBV5-3 and TRBJ1-2; tentative D call: TRBD1 (6 bases). TRBV5-3 is treated as an ORF (open reading frame) with a function not yet certain. V was cut by 0 bases and J by 0 bases, with 12 bases left in between. This CDR3 spans 16 amino acids. The CDR3 region has the DNA TGTGCCAGAAGCTTGGGGACAGACCCTACTAACTATGGCTACACCTTC. This translates into CARSLGTDPTNYGYTF.

This chain links TRBV10-3 with TRBJ1-5, with D perhaps matching TRBD1 (5 bases). This CDR3 region has 14 residues. From germline, CDR1 is ENHRY and CDR2 SYGVKD. With 0 bases removed from V and 9 bases from J, the gap between germline ends came to 12 bases. The CDR3 region has the DNA TGTGCCATCAGTGAGTCACGGGAGGGGATGCCCCAGCATTTT. It specifies CAISESREGMPQHF.

This clone was picked up one time. The J gene is TRBJ2-1, the V gene TRBV7-9, with TRBD2 matching over 13 bases. V dropped 4 bases and J dropped 7; count of bases not matched to a gene: 10. The CDR3 is 17 residues long. CDR1 is SEHNR and CDR2 is FQNEAQ in the germline V gene (reference sequence). CDR3 amino acids: CASSSLRGLAGVNEQFF. In nucleotides, the CDR3 is TGTGCCAGCAGCTCACTACGAGGACTAGCGGGGGTGAATGAGCAGTTCTTC.

The chain's CDR3 is CASSPTAPGSSPLHF. The CDR3 DNA reads TGTGCCAGCTCACCTACCGCACCGGGGAGTTCACCCCTCCACTTT. The rearrangement joins TRBV18 to TRBJ1-6; no firm D call. The CDR3 has 15 amino acids. V gave up 3 bases and J gave up 9 bases, with 15 bases separating them. Germline V gene lookup returns CDR1 KGHSH and CDR2 LQKENI.

The rearrangement uses TRBV7-7 and TRBJ2-1; 7 bases line up with TRBD1. The V segment lost 5 bases and the J segment 0 bases; nucleotides outside the gene matches: 7. The CDR3 covers 16 residues. Germline CDR1 is SSHAT and CDR2 is FNYEAQ (reference sequence). CDR3 region: CASSRGQWSSYNEQFF. The CDR3 region has the DNA TGTGCCAGCAGCCGGGGACAGTGGAGCTCCTACAATGAGCAGTTCTTC. Full variable domain (missing parts from reference TRBV7-7 and TRBJ2-1): GAGVSQSPRYKVTKRGQDVTLRCDPISSHATLYWYQQALGQGPEFLTYFNYEAQPDKSGLPSDRFSAERPEGSISTLTIQRTEQRDSAMYRCASSRGQWSSYNEQFFGPGTRLTVL.

The rearrangement links TRBV5-6 to TRBJ2-3, with a weak D call TRBD2 (7 bases). Trimming removed 4 bases from V and 1 base from J, with 16 bases in between. From germline, CDR1 is SGHDT and CDR2 YYEEEE. CDR3 length: 16 residues. CDR3 nucleotide sequence: TGTGCCAGCAGCCCCCCCGGAGGGGGGGGCACAGATACGCAGTATTTT. This encodes CASSPPGGGGTDTQYF.

The chain links TRBV18 to TRBJ1-6, with 7 bases identical to TRBD1. In germline, CDR1 is KGHSH, CDR2 LQKENI. J lost 12 bases, V lost 4 bases, and 15 bases had no gene match. The CDR3 contains 16 residues. The CDR3 reads CASSLSLQGPTEPLHF. CDR3 sequence (DNA): TGTGCCAGCTCACTTAGCCTACAGGGGCCGACAGAACCCCTCCACTTT.

Here the CDR3 reads CASSSTGKWSSPLHF. The CDR3 DNA reads TGTGCCAGCAGCTCCACAGGGAAGTGGAGTTCACCCCTCCACTTT. This chain uses TRBV13 with TRBJ1-6; D is possibly TRBD1 (6 bases). Germline V gives CDR1 PRHDT, CDR2 FYEKMQ (reference sequence). This CDR3 region has 15 residues. V was shortened by 4 bases and J by 9 bases, with 16 bases between the two germline ends.

The CDR3 loop reads CASSFDRAGFGTEAFF. The CDR3 DNA follows: TGTGCCAGCAGCTTTGACAGGGCTGGATTCGGCACTGAAGCTTTCTTT. The rearrangement links TRBV11-1 to TRBJ1-1; 7 bases fit TRBD1. The V gene's germline CDR1 is SGHAT and CDR2 FQDESV (reference sequence). The CDR3 runs to 16 residues. With V trimmed by 3 bases and J by 4 bases, 11 bases remained unmatched.

V gene TRBV4-1 combines with J gene TRBJ1-1; D unclear. Germline CDR1 and CDR2: MGHRA and YSYEKL. Trimming took 3 bases from V and 8 from J, leaving 13 bases between them. There are 13 residues in the CDR3. CDR3 in DNA: TGCGCCAGCAGCCATCAACGCGGAGACGAAGCTTTCTTT. Its protein product is CASSHQRGDEAFF.

The sample holds one count of this clone. V usage is TRBV18 and J usage is TRBJ1-1; D is possibly TRBD1 (6 bases). This CDR3 is 15 amino acids long. Germline V gene lookup returns CDR1 KGHSH and CDR2 LQKENI. Deletions cut 3 bases from V and 6 bases from J, with 17 bases between. CDR3 loop: CASSPLNGQFSEAFF. The CDR3 region has the DNA TGTGCCAGCTCACCCCTAAATGGACAGTTCTCTGAAGCTTTCTTT.

As for this clone: At one end, the junction sequence differs from germline, possibly due to a read error. The chain uses TRBV7-7 and TRBJ2-5; a weak D match, TRBD2 (6 bases). The CDR3 contains 13 residues. From germline, CDR1 is SSHAT and CDR2 FNYEAQ (reference sequence). CDR3 sequence (DNA): TGTGCTAGCAGCTTAGCGGTGAGGGAGACCCAGTACTTC. Amino acids: CASSLAVRETQYF.

The chain combines TRBV27 with TRBJ1-1; the D is unclear. Germline V gene sequence: CDR1 MNHEY, CDR2 SMNVEV (reference sequence). There are 14 residues in the CDR3. V was pared by 0 bases and J by 7 bases, with 12 bases between. CDR3 in DNA: TGTGCCAGCAGTTTATCGTTTTTCGGGAATGAAGCTTTCTTT. Protein sequence: CASSLSFFGNEAFF.

This clone was counted a single time. This chain links TRBV5-1 with TRBJ1-1; D is possibly TRBD1 (5 bases). This CDR3 is built from 14 residues. Germline loops: CDR1 SGHRS, CDR2 YFSETQ. V was cut by 5 bases and J by 4 bases, with 15 bases left in between. In DNA, the CDR3 is TGCGCCAGCAGAAGGGGCGACCTTCCCACTGAAGCTTTCTTT. Amino acid sequence: CASRRGDLPTEAFF.

Points on this clone: Within the sample, other DNA sequences also encode this same CDR3. The chain links TRBV2 to TRBJ2-1; no clear D. Germline V CDR1 and CDR2: SNHLY, FYNNEI. V was shortened by 4 bases and J by 4 bases, with 2 bases between the two germline ends. The CDR3 extends over 11 amino acids. The CDR3 DNA follows: TGTGCCAGCAGTGCTTACAATGAGCAGTTCTTC. Encoded protein: CASSAYNEQFF.

The chain is built from TRBV7-8 and TRBJ1-1, with D unclear. V lost 1 base and J lost 1, with 7 bases in between. The length of the CDR3 is 14 residues. Germline CDR1 is SGHVS and CDR2 is FQNEAQ. For the CDR3, the DNA is TGTGCCAGCAGCTTAGGGGAGTGGAACACTGAAGCTTTCTTT. Its protein is CASSLGEWNTEAFF.

This clone appeared a single time. This chain joins TRBV2 and TRBJ2-4; TRBD1 matches 9 bases. Trimming removed 1 base from V and 6 bases from J; junction bases left unmatched: 4. Germline CDR1 and CDR2: SNHLY and FYNNEI. The CDR3 extends over 15 amino acids. CDR3 protein: CASSEVMGQGNIQYF. For the CDR3, the DNA is TGTGCCAGCAGTGAAGTGATGGGACAGGGAAACATTCAGTACTTC.

The chain uses TRBV6-5 and TRBJ1-2; D is perhaps TRBD1 (5 bases). Germline V CDR1 and CDR2: MNHEY, SVGAGI. The germline V and J ends were trimmed by 0 bases and 2 bases, with 7 bases remaining between them. This CDR3 has 14 residues. The DNA for the CDR3 is TGTGCCAGCAGTTACTCCGGGGGGAACTATGGCTACACCTTC. Its translation is CASSYSGGNYGYTF.

This chain links TRBV10-3 with TRBJ2-7; 7 bases are shared with TRBD1. Unmatched junction bases numbered 11, after V lost 4 bases and J lost 5 bases. CDR3 size: 15 residues. The germline CDR1 and CDR2 sequences are ENHRY and SYGVKD. CDR3 DNA sequence: TGTGCCATCAGTGTAGGACAGGCGCCTAACGACGAGCAGTACTTC. Translation: CAISVGQAPNDEQYF.